The sequence of this T cell receptor beta chain was determined in a study of blood T cell repertoires in COVID-19. Across the whole study: T cells, B-cell-depleted T cells, or PBMCs provided the cDNA or gDNA that served as material.

The CDR3 covers 16 residues. The V and J ends lost 3 bases and 8 bases, in that order; junction bases with no gene match: 15. Germline V lookup: CDR1 LNHDA, CDR2 SQIVND (reference sequence). Data came from immunoSEQ multiplex PCR; TCRdb stores just in-frame clones and leaves some out. This table holds 150,000 to 200,000 clones, about 90% found once. The sequenced sample consisted of PBMCs or T cells enriched from blood (not recorded which). The origin of this receptor is a human donor with acute COVID-19. The donor label of this sample is uncertain. The J gene is TRBJ1-1, the V gene TRBV19, with 7 bases lining up with TRBD1. The CDR3 loop is CASSIEIGRTTGEAFF. The CDR3 DNA sequence: TGTGCCAGTAGTATCGAAATCGGACGGACGACAGGGGAAGCTTTCTTT.